This T cell receptor (beta chain) was captured by sequencing in a study of shared clonotypes between healthy human individuals. Only in-frame clones appear in the TCRdb table, and some are missing; sequencing was by immunoSEQ multiplex PCR. Here the sample spans some 630,000 clones, 60% to 80% being singletons. The trim removed 4 bases at V and 3 bases at J, leaving 12 bases unmatched. The CDR3 contains 17 residues. Germline CDR1 reads MDHEN; CDR2 reads SYDVKM. Sequencing was carried out using memory CD4+ T cells sorted from blood. Subset here: CD45RA-negative fraction. The receptor was derived from a woman in her twenties or thirties in good health. The rearrangement uses TRBV28 and TRBJ1-1, with TRBD1 identical over 9 bases. The CDR3 DNA is TGTGCCAGCAGTTCGACCTACAGGGGGCTCAGAGACACTGAAGCTTTCTTT. Translating gives CASSSTYRGLRDTEAFF.